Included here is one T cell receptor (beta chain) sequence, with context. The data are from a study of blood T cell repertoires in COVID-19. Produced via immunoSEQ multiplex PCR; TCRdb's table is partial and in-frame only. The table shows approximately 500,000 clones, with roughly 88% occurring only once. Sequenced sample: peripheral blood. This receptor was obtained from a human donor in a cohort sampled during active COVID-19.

The CDR3 nucleotides read TGTGCCAGCAGCTCTCCGGGACTAGCATACTACGAGCAGTACTTC. Amino acid sequence: CASSSPGLAYYEQYF. This chain uses TRBV5-6 with TRBJ2-7, with TRBD2 matching 9 bases. The J segment lost 3 bases and the V segment lost 3 bases, leaving 7 bases of the junction unmatched. CDR3 length: 15 residues. Germline CDR1 reads SGHDT; CDR2 reads YYEEEE.